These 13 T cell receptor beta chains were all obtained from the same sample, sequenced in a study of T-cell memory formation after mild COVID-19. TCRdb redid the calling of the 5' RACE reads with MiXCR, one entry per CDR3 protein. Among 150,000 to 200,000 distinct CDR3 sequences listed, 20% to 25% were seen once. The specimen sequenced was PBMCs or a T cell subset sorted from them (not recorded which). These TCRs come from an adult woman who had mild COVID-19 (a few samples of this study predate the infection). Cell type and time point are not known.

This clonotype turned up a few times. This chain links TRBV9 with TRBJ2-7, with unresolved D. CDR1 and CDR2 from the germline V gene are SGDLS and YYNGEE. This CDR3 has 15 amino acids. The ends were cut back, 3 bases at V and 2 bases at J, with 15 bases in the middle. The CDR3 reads CASSDGPGSAYEQYF. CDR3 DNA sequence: TGTGCCAGCAGCGACGGACCTGGCTCCGCCTACGAGCAGTACTTC.

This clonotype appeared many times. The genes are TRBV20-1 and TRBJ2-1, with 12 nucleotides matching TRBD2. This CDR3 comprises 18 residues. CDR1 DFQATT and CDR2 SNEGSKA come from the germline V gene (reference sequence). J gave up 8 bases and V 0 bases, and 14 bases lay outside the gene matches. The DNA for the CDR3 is TGCAGTGCTAGAGATACCGCTAGCGGGGGGGCCGATTGGTATGAGCAGTTCTTC. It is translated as CSARDTASGGADWYEQFF.

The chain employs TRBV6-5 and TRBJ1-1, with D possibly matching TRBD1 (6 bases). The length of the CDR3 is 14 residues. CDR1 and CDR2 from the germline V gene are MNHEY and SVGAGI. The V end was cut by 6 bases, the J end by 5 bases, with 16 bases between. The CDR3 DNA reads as TGTGCCAGCAGCCTCGTCACAGGGATAACTGAAGCTTTCTTT. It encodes CASSLVTGITEAFF.

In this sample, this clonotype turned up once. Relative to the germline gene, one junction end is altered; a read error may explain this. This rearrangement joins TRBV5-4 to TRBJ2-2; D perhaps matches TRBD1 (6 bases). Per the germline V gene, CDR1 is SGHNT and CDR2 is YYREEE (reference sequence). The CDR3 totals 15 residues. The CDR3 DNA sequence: TGTGCCAGCAGCTTCAGGGTTCGGGACACCTGGGAGCTGTTTTTT. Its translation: CASSFRVRDTWELFF.

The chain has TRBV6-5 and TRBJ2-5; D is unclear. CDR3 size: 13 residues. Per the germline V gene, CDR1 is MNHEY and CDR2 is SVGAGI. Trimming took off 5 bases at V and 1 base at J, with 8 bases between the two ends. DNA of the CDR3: TGTGCCAGCAGTGGGCGGCTCCAAGAGACCCAGTACTTC. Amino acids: CASSGRLQETQYF.

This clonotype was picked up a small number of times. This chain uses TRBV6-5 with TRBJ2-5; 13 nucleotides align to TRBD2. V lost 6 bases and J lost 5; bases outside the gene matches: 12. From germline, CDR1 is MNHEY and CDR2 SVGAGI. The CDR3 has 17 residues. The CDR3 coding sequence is TGTGCCAGCAGCCCCGGACTAGCGGGAGTTTTGGGGGAGACCCAGTACTTC. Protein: CASSPGLAGVLGETQYF.

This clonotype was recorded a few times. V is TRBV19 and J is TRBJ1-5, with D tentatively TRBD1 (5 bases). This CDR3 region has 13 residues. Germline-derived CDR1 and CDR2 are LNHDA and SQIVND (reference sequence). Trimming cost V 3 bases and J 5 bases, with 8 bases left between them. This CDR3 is CASSMGVHQPQHF. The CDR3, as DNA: TGTGCCAGTAGTATGGGGGTTCATCAGCCCCAGCATTTT.

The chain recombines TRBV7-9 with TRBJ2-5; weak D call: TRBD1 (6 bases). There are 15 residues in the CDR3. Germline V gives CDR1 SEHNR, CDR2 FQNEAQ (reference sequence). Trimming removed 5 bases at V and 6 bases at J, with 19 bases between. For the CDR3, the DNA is TGTGCCAGCAGCCCAGCCGGGACACCCGTCAAGACCCAGTACTTC. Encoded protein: CASSPAGTPVKTQYF.

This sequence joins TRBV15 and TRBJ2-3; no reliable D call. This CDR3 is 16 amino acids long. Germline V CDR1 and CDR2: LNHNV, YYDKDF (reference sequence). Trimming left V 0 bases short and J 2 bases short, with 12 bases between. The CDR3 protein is CATSRDNKGFTDTQYF. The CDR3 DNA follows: TGTGCCACCAGCAGAGATAATAAGGGTTTCACAGATACGCAGTATTTT.

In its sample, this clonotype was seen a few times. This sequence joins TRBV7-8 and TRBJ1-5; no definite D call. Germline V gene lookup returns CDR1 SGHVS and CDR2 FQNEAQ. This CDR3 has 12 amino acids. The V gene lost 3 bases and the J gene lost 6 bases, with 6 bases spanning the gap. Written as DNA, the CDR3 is TGTGCCAGCAGCTTCTCTGGTCAGCCCCAGCATTTT. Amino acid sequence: CASSFSGQPQHF.

CDR3 in amino acids: CSVDFEGHYGYTF. The DNA for the CDR3 is TGCAGCGTTGACTTTGAAGGGCACTATGGCTACACCTTC. This chain connects TRBV29-1 to TRBJ1-2; D is undetermined. The germline gives CDR1 SQVTM, CDR2 ANQGSEA. The ends were cut back, 3 bases at V and 3 bases at J, with 11 bases in the middle. There are 13 residues in the CDR3.

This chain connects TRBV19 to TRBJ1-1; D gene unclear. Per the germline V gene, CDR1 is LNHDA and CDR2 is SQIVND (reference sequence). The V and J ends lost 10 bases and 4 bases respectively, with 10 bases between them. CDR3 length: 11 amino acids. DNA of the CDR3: TGTGCCACGAAGGGAGTCACTGAAGCTTTCTTT. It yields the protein CATKGVTEAFF. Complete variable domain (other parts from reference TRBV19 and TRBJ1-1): DGGITQSPKYLFRKEGQNVTLSCEQNLNHDAMYWYRQDPGQGLRLIYYSQIVNDFQKGDIAEGYSVSREKKESFPLTVTSAQKNPTAFYLCATKGVTEAFFGQGTRLTVV.

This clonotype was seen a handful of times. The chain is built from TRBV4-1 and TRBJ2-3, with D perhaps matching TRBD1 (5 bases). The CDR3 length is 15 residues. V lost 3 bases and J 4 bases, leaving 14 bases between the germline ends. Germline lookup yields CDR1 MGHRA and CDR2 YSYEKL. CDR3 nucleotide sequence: TGCGCCAGCAGCCACCCGGACGACAGTTCAGATACGCAGTATTTT. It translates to CASSHPDDSSDTQYF.